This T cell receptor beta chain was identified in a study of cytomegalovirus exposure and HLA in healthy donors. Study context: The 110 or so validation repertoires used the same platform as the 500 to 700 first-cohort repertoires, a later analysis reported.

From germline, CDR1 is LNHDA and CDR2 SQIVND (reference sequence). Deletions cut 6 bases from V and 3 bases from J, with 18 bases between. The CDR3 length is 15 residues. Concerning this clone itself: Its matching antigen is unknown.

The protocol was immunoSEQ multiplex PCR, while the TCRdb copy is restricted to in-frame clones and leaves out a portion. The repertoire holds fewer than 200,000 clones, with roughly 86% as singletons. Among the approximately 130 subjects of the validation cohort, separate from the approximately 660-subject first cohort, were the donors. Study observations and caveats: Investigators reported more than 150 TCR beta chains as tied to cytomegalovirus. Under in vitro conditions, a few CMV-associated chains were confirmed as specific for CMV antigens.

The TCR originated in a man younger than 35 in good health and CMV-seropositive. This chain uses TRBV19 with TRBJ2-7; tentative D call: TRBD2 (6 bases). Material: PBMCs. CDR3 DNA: TGTGCCAGTAGCGTCGGAGGAGGGCCATTCTACGAGCAGTACTTC. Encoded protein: CASSVGGGPFYEQYF.